This entry lists 28 T cell receptor beta chains sequenced from one sample in a study of vaccination and CD4 T cells after COVID-19. Which antigens these TCRs recognize remains unknown. The Oncomine TCR Beta short-read assay sequenced DNA from cultured CD4+ T cells. TCRdb re-derived calls from the PCR reads in MiXCR, one entry per CDR3 protein. The sample has some 11,000 distinct CDR3 sequences, roughly 61% seen once. Treatment indicated: approximately 9-day PBMC culture with coronavirus spike peptide pools or control peptides (ViraFEST assay). The input for sequencing was CD4+ T cells from blood, cultured in vitro, taken before SARS-CoV-2 vaccination. The receptors derive from a human donor who had recovered from COVID-19.

J is TRBJ2-5 and V is TRBV20-1; possibly TRBD2 for D (6 bases). This CDR3 is built from 15 residues. In germline, CDR1 is DFQATT, CDR2 SNEGSKA (reference sequence). The V end lost 2 bases, the J end lost 7 bases, and 20 bases lay between the germline ends. The CDR3 DNA reads TGCAGTGCTAGAACCGCCGGGACTCGGCTTGGGACCCAGTACTTC. Encoded protein: CSARTAGTRLGTQYF.

The genes are TRBV15 and TRBJ1-5, with TRBD1 matching 9 bases. The V segment lost 4 bases and the J segment 6 bases; nucleotides outside the gene matches: 7. CDR3 size: 15 residues. Looked up from germline, CDR1 is LNHNV and CDR2 is YYDKDF (reference sequence). The CDR3 DNA sequence: TGTGCCACCAGCATCGGTACAGGGGGCGGTCAGCCCCAGCATTTT. This translates into CATSIGTGGGQPQHF.

The V call is TRBV7-2, the J call TRBJ2-7, with 7 bases matching TRBD2. The J segment lost 0 bases and the V segment lost 1 base, leaving 3 bases of the junction unmatched. The CDR3 sequence is 15 residues long. Germline V gives CDR1 SGHTA, CDR2 FQGNSA. The CDR3 DNA follows: TGTGCCAGCAGCTTAGTCGGGAGGAACTCCTACGAGCAGTACTTC. Its translation: CASSLVGRNSYEQYF. Drawing the rest from reference TRBV7-2 and TRBJ2-7, the complete variable domain is GAGVSQSPSNKVTEKGKDVELRCDPISGHTALYWYRQSLGQGLEFLIYFQGNSAPDKSGLPSDRFSAERTGGSVSTLTIQRTQQEDSAVYLCASSLVGRNSYEQYFGPGTRLTVT.

This sequence joins TRBV27 and TRBJ1-2, with 8 bases matching TRBD1. Germline loops: CDR1 MNHEY, CDR2 SMNVEV (reference sequence). V trimming: 6 bases; J trimming: 3 bases; junction bases outside the gene matches: 6. The length of the CDR3 is 14 residues. The CDR3, as DNA: TGTGCCAGCAGCCGCTCAGGGGGCGACTATGGCTACACCTTC. As protein: CASSRSGGDYGYTF.

The count of this clonotype is one. This sequence joins TRBV7-2 and TRBJ1-2; maybe TRBD1 (5 bases). This CDR3 region has 15 residues. Germline lookup yields CDR1 SGHTA and CDR2 FQGNSA. V was trimmed by 5 bases and J by 3 bases, leaving 16 bases between them. The CDR3 is CTSSPAGGSYYGYTF. The CDR3 DNA sequence: TGTACCAGCAGCCCAGCGGGGGGATCGTACTATGGCTACACCTTC.

The chain has TRBV7-2 and TRBJ2-7; 7 nucleotides match TRBD2. The V gene end was trimmed by 4 bases and the J gene end by 4 bases; junction bases not matched to a gene: 7. Germline V gene data show CDR1 as SGHTA and CDR2 as FQGNSA. CDR3 size: 14 residues. CDR3 bases: TGTGCCAGCAGCTCGTCTAGCGGAGGATACGAGCAGTACTTC. Translating gives CASSSSSGGYEQYF.

The chain employs TRBV20-1 and TRBJ2-5, with 7 positions matching TRBD2. The ends lost 4 bases at V and 7 bases at J; junction bases unmatched: 12. Per germline, CDR1 DFQATT and CDR2 SNEGSKA (reference sequence). This CDR3 comprises 14 residues. This chain's CDR3 is CSAIGGRAARTQYF. CDR3 DNA sequence: TGCAGTGCTATCGGTGGGAGGGCCGCAAGGACCCAGTACTTC.

This sequence joins TRBV11-3 and TRBJ2-5; D is possibly TRBD1 or TRBD2 (5 bases each). The germline V gene has CDR1 SGHNT and CDR2 YENEEA. Deletions cut 1 base from V and 2 bases from J, with 14 bases between. The CDR3 spans 16 residues. The CDR3: CASSLGGGWGQETQYF. Written as DNA, the CDR3 is TGTGCCAGCAGCTTAGGGGGTGGTTGGGGGCAAGAGACCCAGTACTTC.

Points on this clonotype: Compared with germline, one end of the junction differs, possibly owing to a read error. The V and J genes are TRBV11-2 and TRBJ1-1; D remains ambiguous. There are 12 residues in the CDR3. CDR1 and CDR2 (germline): SGHAT, FQNNGV. CDR3 DNA: TGTGCCACCAGCTTCGACACGTATGAAGCTTTCTTT. Protein: CATSFDTYEAFF.

This sequence joins TRBV19 and TRBJ1-2; the D gene is possibly TRBD1 (6 bases). With 5 bases removed from V and 2 bases from J, the gap between germline ends came to 15 bases. The germline gives CDR1 LNHDA, CDR2 SQIVND (reference sequence). The CDR3 runs to 15 residues. The CDR3 DNA sequence: TGTGCCAGTAGTCCGGGTGGGGGGGCGAACTATGGCTACACCTTC. This encodes CASSPGGGANYGYTF.

Here the CDR3 DNA reads TGTGCCAGCAGGGGACAGGGGCCCAGCTCCTACAATGAGCAGTTCTTC. Translation gives CASRGQGPSSYNEQFF. The rearrangement links TRBV7-2 to TRBJ2-1, with 10 bases fitting TRBD1. V shed 6 bases and J 0 bases; nucleotides not matched to a gene: 5. The germline V gene encodes CDR1 SGHTA and CDR2 FQGNSA. This CDR3 spans 16 amino acids.

This chain uses TRBV28 with TRBJ2-1, with D unclear. CDR1 MDHEN and CDR2 SYDVKM come from the germline V gene. The length of the CDR3 is 15 residues. The V and J ends lost 5 bases and 6 bases respectively, with 17 bases between them. The CDR3 protein is CASSPRPPGRNEQFF. CDR3 nucleotides: TGTGCCAGCAGTCCCAGGCCCCCAGGCCGCAATGAGCAGTTCTTC.

The rearrangement joins TRBV20-1 to TRBJ1-6, with D perhaps TRBD1 (5 bases). Trimming shortened V by 6 bases and J by 0 bases, and 18 bases separated the two germline ends. In germline, CDR1 is DFQATT, CDR2 SNEGSKA (reference sequence). This CDR3 has 17 amino acids. This CDR3 reads CSALTPGFLSYNSPLHF. The CDR3 DNA sequence: TGCAGTGCCCTAACCCCAGGGTTCCTCTCCTATAATTCACCCCTCCACTTT.

This chain connects TRBV20-1 to TRBJ1-5; D perhaps matches TRBD1 (5 bases). This CDR3 spans 14 amino acids. Looked up from germline, CDR1 is DFQATT and CDR2 is SNEGSKA (reference sequence). The V end lost 6 bases, the J end lost 0 bases, and 12 bases lay between the germline ends. The CDR3 sequence is CSARQPYSNQPQHF. The CDR3 nucleotides read TGCAGTGCGAGACAGCCTTATAGCAATCAGCCCCAGCATTTT.

The rearrangement joins TRBV20-1 to TRBJ1-1; 7 positions match TRBD1. The CDR3 totals 14 residues. V gave up 5 bases and J gave up 0 bases; unmatched junction bases: 6. Germline assignment: CDR1 DFQATT and CDR2 SNEGSKA (reference sequence). DNA for the CDR3: TGCAGTGCTCCCCAGGGGGGGATGAACACTGAAGCTTTCTTT. Its protein is CSAPQGGMNTEAFF.

The J gene is TRBJ1-2, the V gene TRBV7-9, with TRBD1 matching over 10 bases. From germline, CDR1 is SEHNR and CDR2 FQNEAQ (reference sequence). V lost 7 bases, J lost 8 bases, and 19 bases stayed unmatched. The CDR3 has 17 amino acids. The CDR3 DNA is TGTGCCAGCACCATAGACAGGGGGCCAGCGGACGGCGGGGGCTACACCTTC. Translation: CASTIDRGPADGGGYTF. Full variable domain (missing parts from reference TRBV7-9 and TRBJ1-2): DTGVSQNPRHKITKRGQNVTFRCDPISEHNRLYWYRQTLGQGPEFLTYFQNEAQLEKSRLLSDRFSAERPKGSFSTLEIQRTEQGDSAMYLCASTIDRGPADGGGYTFGSGTRLTVV.

By sample share, this clonotype is medium-sized. The J gene is TRBJ1-4, the V gene TRBV20-1, with D unclear. Trimming stripped 3 bases from V and 2 bases from J, with 13 bases between. The CDR3 has 15 residues. The V gene's germline CDR1 is DFQATT and CDR2 SNEGSKA (reference sequence). This CDR3 reads CSARRGAGTNEKLFF. CDR3 DNA: TGCAGTGCTAGGAGAGGAGCGGGGACTAATGAAAAACTGTTTTTT.

The genes are TRBV20-1 and TRBJ1-1; D gene uncertain. CDR1 is DFQATT and CDR2 is SNEGSKA in the germline V gene (reference sequence). This CDR3 has 15 amino acids. V lost 3 bases, J lost 3 bases, and 17 bases lay in between. The CDR3 sequence is CSARLYRAGDTEAFF. CDR3 nucleotide sequence: TGCAGTGCTAGGCTATATCGGGCGGGTGACACTGAAGCTTTCTTT.

This clonotype has a handful of counts. This rearrangement joins TRBV6-1 to TRBJ1-2; 8 positions agree with TRBD1. Unmatched junction bases numbered 7, after V lost 7 bases and J lost 3 bases. CDR3 size: 14 residues. Germline V gives CDR1 MNHNS, CDR2 SASEGT. CDR3: CASTKDRVHYGYTF. In DNA, the CDR3 is TGTGCCAGCACCAAGGACAGGGTTCACTATGGCTACACCTTC.

The V gene is TRBV20-1, the J gene TRBJ1-1, with 11 positions matching TRBD1. Germline trimming cut 0 bases from V and 5 bases from J; bases unmatched to any gene: 8. The CDR3 is 16 amino acids. CDR1 DFQATT and CDR2 SNEGSKA come from the germline V gene (reference sequence). CDR3 loop: CSARDAGQGVHTEAFF. The CDR3 nucleotides read TGCAGTGCTAGAGACGCGGGACAGGGGGTTCATACTGAAGCTTTCTTT.

The chain employs TRBV6-1 and TRBJ2-1; D could derive from TRBD1 or TRBD2 (5 bases each). The CDR3 length is 16 residues. Germline assignment: CDR1 MNHNS and CDR2 SASEGT. V was trimmed by 4 bases and J by 0 bases, leaving 13 bases between them. CDR3 sequence: CASSGGRTSSYNEQFF. For the CDR3, the DNA is TGTGCCAGCAGTGGGGGACGGACGAGCTCCTACAATGAGCAGTTCTTC.

This clonotype was recorded a few times. The rearrangement joins TRBV20-1 to TRBJ2-2; 9 nucleotides match TRBD1. The V and J ends lost 4 bases and 6 bases, in that order; junction bases with no gene match: 9. This CDR3 is 15 amino acids long. Per germline, CDR1 DFQATT and CDR2 SNEGSKA (reference sequence). The CDR3 reads CSATVGTGQAGELFF. Here the CDR3 DNA reads TGCAGTGCTACCGTCGGGACAGGGCAGGCCGGGGAGCTGTTTTTT.

J is TRBJ2-5 and V is TRBV24-1; 7 nucleotides line up with TRBD1. Germline V lookup: CDR1 KGHDR, CDR2 SFDVKD. The CDR3 consists of 15 residues. V lost 3 bases and J lost 5; bases outside the gene matches: 8. The CDR3 DNA sequence: TGTGCCACCAGTGATCGACAGGGATTTGGTGAGACCCAGTACTTC. As protein: CATSDRQGFGETQYF.

The V call is TRBV7-9, the J call TRBJ1-6; D is unresolved. This CDR3 is 12 amino acids long. V lost 2 bases to trimming and J lost 10 bases, with 6 bases between them. CDR1 and CDR2 (germline): SEHNR, FQNEAQ (reference sequence). In DNA form, the CDR3 reads TGTGCCAGCAGCTTATTCCCCTCACCCCTCCACTTT. It specifies CASSLFPSPLHF.

This clonotype has only one observation. This rearrangement joins TRBV7-3 to TRBJ2-2; possibly TRBD1 for D (6 bases). V was cut by 4 bases and J by 2 bases, with 20 bases left in between. This CDR3 has 18 amino acids. Germline V gene sequence: CDR1 SGHTA, CDR2 FQGTGA. CDR3 sequence: CASSYQTGRTQNTGELFF. The CDR3 DNA reads as TGTGCCAGCAGCTACCAGACAGGTCGGACCCAAAACACCGGGGAGCTGTTTTTT.

CDR3 DNA: TGTGCCAGTAGTTTAAACGACAGGGGGGACTACGAGCAGTACTTC. This encodes CASSLNDRGDYEQYF. The rearrangement joins TRBV19 to TRBJ2-7, with 9 bases matching TRBD1. In germline, CDR1 is LNHDA, CDR2 SQIVND (reference sequence). The CDR3 has 15 residues. J gave up 3 bases and V 5 bases, and 8 bases lay outside the gene matches.

The chain has TRBV20-1 and TRBJ2-7, with D hard to call. V was clipped by 0 bases and J by 3 bases, with 3 bases between them. There are 11 residues in the CDR3. Germline CDR1 is DFQATT and CDR2 is SNEGSKA (reference sequence). For the CDR3, the DNA is TGCAGTGCTAGAGATATCTACGAGCAGTACTTC. Amino acids: CSARDIYEQYF.

The V call is TRBV7-9, the J call TRBJ1-5; D not resolved. Per germline, CDR1 SEHNR and CDR2 FQNEAQ (reference sequence). The ends were cut back, 10 bases at V and 3 bases at J, with 10 bases in the middle. The CDR3 consists of 12 residues. The CDR3 region has the DNA TGTGCCACTTCGTCTAACAATCAGCCCCAGCATTTT. Its protein product is CATSSNNQPQHF.